These 23 T cell receptor beta chains were sequenced from one sample in a study of OX40 agonist ivuxolimab in advanced cancers. Sequenced by immunoSEQ multiplex PCR; TCRdb stores in-frame clones only, minus some. The sample includes under 75,000 clones, 80% to 90% of them seen just once. The specimen comprised CD4+ or CD8+ T cells sorted from blood, sampled in a trial of the OX40 agonist ivuxolimab. These receptors came from an adult with an advanced solid tumor such as melanoma, head and neck, liver or kidney cancer.

The rearrangement joins TRBV7-3 to TRBJ2-2; 9 nucleotides line up with TRBD2. With V trimmed by 6 bases and J by 7 bases, 12 bases remained unmatched. The CDR3 consists of 16 residues. The V gene's germline CDR1 is SGHTA and CDR2 FQGTGA. The CDR3 reads CASRRSSGDSGGELFF. CDR3 DNA sequence: TGTGCCAGCAGGCGCTCTAGCGGGGACTCAGGCGGGGAGCTGTTTTTT.

The chain uses TRBV7-9 and TRBJ2-1; D is undetermined. The CDR3 extends over 12 amino acids. The germline V gene encodes CDR1 SEHNR and CDR2 FQNEAQ (reference sequence). V lost 2 bases and J lost 6, with 5 bases in between. The CDR3 sequence: CASSLSGNEQFF. The CDR3 nucleotides are TGTGCCAGCAGCTTAAGTGGCAATGAGCAGTTCTTC.

This clone turned up a few times. This sequence joins TRBV18 and TRBJ2-1, with a tentative D call TRBD2 (6 bases). CDR1 is KGHSH and CDR2 is LQKENI in the germline V gene. Trimming stripped 3 bases from V and 6 bases from J, with 12 bases between. This CDR3 region has 14 residues. In DNA form, the CDR3 reads TGTGCCAGCTCACCGGGACTGAAAATCAATGAGCAGTTCTTC. This encodes CASSPGLKINEQFF.

V usage is TRBV19 and J usage is TRBJ1-3; no clear D gene. This CDR3 has 16 amino acids. Trimming stripped 4 bases from V and 0 bases from J, with 13 bases between. Per germline, CDR1 LNHDA and CDR2 SQIVND (reference sequence). The CDR3 DNA reads TGTGCCAGTAGTACTCCGGCTCCCATCTCTGGAAACACCATATATTTT. As protein: CASSTPAPISGNTIYF.

This clone has a handful of counts. The chain combines TRBV11-2 with TRBJ2-5; D is uncertain. V was cut by 0 bases and J by 1 base, with 0 bases left in between. Germline CDR1 reads SGHAT; CDR2 reads FQNNGV. This CDR3 region has 12 residues. This CDR3 reads CASSLDQETQYF. CDR3 DNA: TGTGCCAGCAGCTTAGACCAAGAGACCCAGTACTTC.

The chain recombines TRBV6-6 with TRBJ1-5; D is possibly TRBD1 (5 bases). With 2 bases removed from V and 8 bases from J, the gap between germline ends came to 13 bases. CDR3 length: 14 amino acids. Germline V gene sequence: CDR1 MNHNY, CDR2 SVGAGI (reference sequence). The CDR3 region is CASSYGGSVEPQHF. The CDR3 DNA reads as TGTGCCAGCAGTTACGGGGGGTCCGTCGAGCCCCAGCATTTT.

This clone was recorded once. The chain uses TRBV7-8 and TRBJ2-3; 12 bases are shared with TRBD2. Germline V lookup: CDR1 SGHVS, CDR2 FQNEAQ. The CDR3 is 19 residues long. V was pared by 5 bases and J by 2 bases, with 14 bases of the junction left unmatched. The DNA of the CDR3 is TGTGCCAGCAGCCCTCGTAGAACTAGCGGGAGGTTTTCCACAGATACGCAGTATTTT. Its protein is CASSPRRTSGRFSTDTQYF.

The CDR3 loop is CASPPPLFTSDYEQYF. Written as DNA, the CDR3 is TGTGCCAGCCCTCCCCCCCTTTTTACTAGCGACTACGAGCAGTACTTC. This chain links TRBV11-3 with TRBJ2-7; 7 bases agree with TRBD2. The V segment lost 8 bases and the J segment 3 bases; nucleotides outside the gene matches: 16. CDR1 is SGHNT and CDR2 is YENEEA in the germline V gene. CDR3 length: 16 residues.

The gene calls are TRBV7-2 and TRBJ2-7; 14 bases map to TRBD2. CDR1 is SGHTA and CDR2 is FQGNSA in the germline V gene. V dropped 5 bases and J dropped 3; count of bases not matched to a gene: 3. The CDR3 is 15 amino acids. DNA of the CDR3: TGTGCCAGCAGCATGGGACTAGCGGGAGTCTACGAGCAGTACTTC. Amino acids: CASSMGLAGVYEQYF. The full variable domain, its missing parts supplied by reference TRBV7-2 and TRBJ2-7, is GAGVSQSPSNKVTEKGKDVELRCDPISGHTALYWYRQSLGQGLEFLIYFQGNSAPDKSGLPSDRFSAERTGGSVSTLTIQRTQQEDSAVYLCASSMGLAGVYEQYFGPGTRLTVT.

The rearrangement links TRBV11-2 to TRBJ2-7; 8 bases fit TRBD2. The CDR3 is 15 amino acids. The germline V gene has CDR1 SGHAT and CDR2 FQNNGV. Trimming at V came to 5 bases and at J to 2 bases, leaving 8 bases not matched to a gene. This CDR3 reads CASSLPTGGTYEQYF. In DNA form, the CDR3 reads TGTGCCAGCAGCCTCCCAACGGGAGGGACCTACGAGCAGTACTTC.

The chain carries TRBV4-1 and TRBJ2-5, with D possibly being TRBD1 (5 bases). V lost 3 bases and J lost 0, with 11 bases in between. The V gene's germline CDR1 is MGHRA and CDR2 YSYEKL. This CDR3 spans 15 amino acids. CDR3 DNA sequence: TGCGCCAGCAGCCAGGCAGGGTCGTACCAAGAGACCCAGTACTTC. Encoded protein: CASSQAGSYQETQYF.

This sequence joins TRBV6-1 and TRBJ1-5, with D unclear. Looked up from germline, CDR1 is MNHNS and CDR2 is SASEGT. The CDR3 runs to 14 residues. Trimming took off 7 bases at V and 3 bases at J, with 13 bases between the two ends. The CDR3 DNA is TGTGCCAGCACCCTCTCGAGGGCCAATCAGCCCCAGCATTTT. Protein: CASTLSRANQPQHF.

This clone was seen at least ten times. J is TRBJ1-2 and V is TRBV27, with no clear D. V lost 6 bases to trimming and J lost 3 bases, with 14 bases between them. This CDR3 contains 14 residues. Germline CDR1 MNHEY, CDR2 SMNVEV (reference sequence). Written as DNA, the CDR3 is TGTGCCAGCAGACCAACATCGGAATACTATGGCTACACCTTC. It is translated as CASRPTSEYYGYTF.

The chain's CDR3 is CASSTGGNTEAFF. CDR3 coding DNA: TGTGCCAGTAGTACGGGGGGGAACACTGAAGCTTTCTTT. V is TRBV19 and J is TRBJ1-1; possible D gene TRBD1, 5 bases. Deletions cut 4 bases from V and 1 base from J, with 7 bases between. Germline V gives CDR1 LNHDA, CDR2 SQIVND (reference sequence). The CDR3 extends over 13 amino acids.

The chain employs TRBV5-6 and TRBJ2-7; the match to TRBD2 covers 11 bases. The CDR3 is made up of 16 amino acids. Losses at the gene ends were 4 bases for V and 6 bases for J; bases not matched to a gene: 12. CDR1 is SGHDT, CDR2 YYEEEE, per germline. The CDR3 is CASSDGPTSGSGEQYF. CDR3 in DNA: TGTGCCAGCAGCGACGGCCCTACTAGCGGGAGCGGCGAGCAGTACTTC.

The DNA for the CDR3 is TGTGCCAGCAGTGTGGGCCAGACGGGGGGCTACACCTTC. The encoded protein is CASSVGQTGGYTF. J is TRBJ1-2 and V is TRBV6-1; D gene uncertain. The germline CDR1 and CDR2 sequences are MNHNS and SASEGT. The CDR3 spans 13 residues. Trimming pared 4 bases from V and 8 bases from J, leaving 14 bases between.

The chain employs TRBV7-2 and TRBJ1-5; D gene unclear. Germline V CDR1 and CDR2: SGHTA, FQGNSA. CDR3 length: 13 amino acids. The V gene lost 2 bases and the J gene lost 6 bases, with 8 bases spanning the gap. The CDR3 DNA is TGTGCCAGCAGCTTACACAGACGTCAGCCCCAGCATTTT. Translated, it gives CASSLHRRQPQHF.

The genes are TRBV29-1 and TRBJ2-7, with 8 nucleotides matching TRBD1. This CDR3 is 13 amino acids long. V lost 1 base and J lost 3; bases outside the gene matches: 2. Per germline, CDR1 SQVTM and CDR2 ANQGSEA. This CDR3 is CSVEGGQGYEQYF. The CDR3 DNA sequence: TGCAGCGTTGAAGGCGGACAGGGCTACGAGCAGTACTTC.

The V gene is TRBV7-5, the J gene TRBJ1-5. TRBV7-5 is a documented pseudogene. CDR3 length: 15 amino acids. CDR3: CARSLPPSREQPQHF. As DNA, the CDR3 is TGTGCCAGAAGCTTACCTCCTTCCAGGGAGCAGCCCCAGCATTTT.

V and J are TRBV11-3 and TRBJ2-3, with D possibly being TRBD1 (6 bases). Germline V gene lookup returns CDR1 SGHNT and CDR2 YENEEA. The CDR3 spans 17 residues. V was shortened by 5 bases and J by 1 base, with 19 bases between the two germline ends. The CDR3 nucleotides are TGTGCCAGCAGCCTAAACACAGGGATTGTCGGCACAGATACGCAGTATTTT. Translating it yields CASSLNTGIVGTDTQYF.

The rearrangement links TRBV11-3 to TRBJ2-1; D may correspond to TRBD1 or TRBD2 (5 bases each). The germline CDR1 and CDR2 sequences are SGHNT and YENEEA. V lost 5 bases, J lost 0 bases, and 17 bases lay in between. The CDR3 has 17 amino acids. CDR3 in amino acids: CASSRTGRTSSYNEQFF. The CDR3 DNA follows: TGTGCCAGCAGCCGTACGGGGCGGACCAGCTCCTACAATGAGCAGTTCTTC.

V and J are TRBV5-1 and TRBJ2-1; tentative D call: TRBD1 (6 bases). Germline lookup yields CDR1 SGHRS and CDR2 YFSETQ. This CDR3 has 16 residues. V was pared by 1 base and J by 1 base, with 12 bases between. CDR3: CASSLIGGRSYNEQFF. The DNA for the CDR3 is TGCGCCAGCAGCTTGATTGGGGGCCGATCCTACAATGAGCAGTTCTTC.

J is TRBJ1-2 and V is TRBV5-5; the match to TRBD1 covers 8 bases. Germline lookup yields CDR1 SGHKS and CDR2 YYEKEE (reference sequence). V lost 5 bases and J lost 7; bases outside the gene matches: 13. This CDR3 has 15 residues. The CDR3 region is CASSPGQGALGGYTF. The CDR3 nucleotides are TGTGCCAGCAGTCCCGGACAGGGTGCTTTAGGTGGCTACACCTTC.